In its sample, the clone carrying this T cell receptor (beta chain) was seen a few times. Germline values: CDR1 LNHNV, CDR2 YYDKDF (reference sequence). The germline V and J ends were trimmed by 0 bases and 8 bases, with 10 bases remaining between them. The CDR3 has 13 amino acids. The sample comes from a study of T cells after yellow fever vaccination. TCRdb ran MiXCR on the 5' RACE reads and lists one entry per CDR3 protein. The sample has 200,000 to 300,000 distinct CDR3 sequences, 10% to 15% seen once. This clonotype was sampled from a man aged 25 to 40 who received the YFV17D yellow fever vaccine. The sample here was CD4+ T cells sorted from PBMCs, taken 45 days after the yellow fever booster vaccination. The chain combines TRBV15 with TRBJ1-2; unclear D gene. The CDR3 bases are TGTGCCACCAGCAGAGATTATGACGACGGCTACACCTTC. Translated, it gives CATSRDYDDGYTF.